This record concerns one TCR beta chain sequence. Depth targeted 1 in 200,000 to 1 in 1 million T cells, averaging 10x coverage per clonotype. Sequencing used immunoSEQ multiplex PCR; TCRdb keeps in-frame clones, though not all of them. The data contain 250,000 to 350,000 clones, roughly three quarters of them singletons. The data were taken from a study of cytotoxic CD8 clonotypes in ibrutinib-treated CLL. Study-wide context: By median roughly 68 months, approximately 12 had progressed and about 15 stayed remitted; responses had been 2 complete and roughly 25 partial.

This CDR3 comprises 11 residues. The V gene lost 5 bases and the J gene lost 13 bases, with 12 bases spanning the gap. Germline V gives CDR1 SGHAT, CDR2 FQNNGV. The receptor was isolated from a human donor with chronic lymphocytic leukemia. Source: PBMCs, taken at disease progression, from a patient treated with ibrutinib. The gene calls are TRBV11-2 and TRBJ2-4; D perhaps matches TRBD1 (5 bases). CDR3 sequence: CASSVQGAQYF. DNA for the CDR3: TGTGCCAGCAGCGTCCAGGGCGCACAGTACTTC.